This T cell receptor (beta chain) was captured in a study of cytomegalovirus exposure and HLA in healthy donors. CDR3 length: 13 residues. V was clipped by 5 bases and J by 8 bases; unmatched bases: 6. Germline-derived CDR1 and CDR2 are LNHDA and SQIVND (reference sequence). The study's findings and limits: There were 150 to 200 TCR beta chains listed as cytomegalovirus-associated. In a later analysis, donors in an Asian-associated ancestry cluster reportedly had fewer N-insertions in productive TCRs than the cohort mean.

To note about this clone: What it binds is not known.

Use of 60 Vbeta and 13 Jbeta primers characterized the PCR. Data came from immunoSEQ multiplex PCR; TCRdb stores just in-frame clones and leaves some out. This table holds approximately 100,000 clones, 65% to 80% found once. Sequences were obtained from PBMCs. This receptor was identified in a woman aged 35 to 49 in good health and CMV-seronegative. This rearrangement joins TRBV19 to TRBJ1-2, with TRBD1 identical over 9 bases. The CDR3 DNA is TGTGCCAGTAGTCTCCGGGACAGGGACGGCTACACCTTC. This translates into CASSLRDRDGYTF.